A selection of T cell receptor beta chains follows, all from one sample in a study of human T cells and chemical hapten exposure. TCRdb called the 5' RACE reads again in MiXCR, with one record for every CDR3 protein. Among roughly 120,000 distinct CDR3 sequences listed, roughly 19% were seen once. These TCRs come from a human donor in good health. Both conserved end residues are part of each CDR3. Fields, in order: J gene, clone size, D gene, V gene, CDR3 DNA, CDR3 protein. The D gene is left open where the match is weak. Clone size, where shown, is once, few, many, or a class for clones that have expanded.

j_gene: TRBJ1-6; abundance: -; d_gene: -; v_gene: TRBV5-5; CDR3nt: TGTGCCAGCAGCTCCGAGGCGGGGAACATTAATTCACCCCTCCACTTT; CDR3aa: CASSSEAGNINSPLHF
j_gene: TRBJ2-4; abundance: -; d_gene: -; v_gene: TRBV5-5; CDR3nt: TGTGCCAGCAGACCTGGCGTCGAGCGGTCAAGTCGGTACTTC; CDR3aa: CASRPGVERSSRYF
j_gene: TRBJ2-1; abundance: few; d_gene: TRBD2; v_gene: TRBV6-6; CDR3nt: TGTGCCAGCAGTTTTAGCGGGAGAGTAATCAATGAGCAGTTCTTC; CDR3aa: CASSFSGRVINEQFF
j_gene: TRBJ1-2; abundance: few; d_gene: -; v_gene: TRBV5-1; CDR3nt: TGCGCCAGCAGCTTAAACAGAAACGGCTACACCTTC; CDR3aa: CASSLNRNGYTF
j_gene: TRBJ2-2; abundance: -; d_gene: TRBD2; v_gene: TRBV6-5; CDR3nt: TGTGCCAGCCAGCGGGAACGCACCGGGGAGCTGTTTTTT; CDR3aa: CASQRERTGELFF
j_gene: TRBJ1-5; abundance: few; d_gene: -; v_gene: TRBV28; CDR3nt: TGTGCCAGCAGTTTACTGGGGGCAGGGAAGGAACAGCCCCAGCATTTT; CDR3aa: CASSLLGAGKEQPQHF
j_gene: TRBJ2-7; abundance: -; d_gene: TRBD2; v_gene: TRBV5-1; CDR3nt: TGCGCCAGCAGCTTGTTCCTAGCGGGGCAGGGGGCCTACGAGCAGTACTTC; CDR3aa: CASSLFLAGQGAYEQYF
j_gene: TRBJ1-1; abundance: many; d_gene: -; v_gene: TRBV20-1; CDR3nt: TGCAGTGCTCTTCCGGGGTTCACTGAAGCTTTCTTT; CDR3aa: CSALPGFTEAFF
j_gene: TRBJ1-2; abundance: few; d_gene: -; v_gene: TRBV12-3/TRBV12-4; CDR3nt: TGTGCCAGCAGTCTGCGGGCGGGAGGGGATGGCTACACCTTC; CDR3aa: CASSLRAGGDGYTF
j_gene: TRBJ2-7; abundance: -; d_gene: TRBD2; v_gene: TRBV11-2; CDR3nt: TGTGCCAGCAGGCTAGCGGGAGGGCCTTTCTACGAGCAGTACTTC; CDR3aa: CASRLAGGPFYEQYF
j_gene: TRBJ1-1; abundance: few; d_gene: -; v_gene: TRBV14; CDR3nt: TGTGCCAGCAGCGGACATCCGAACACTGAAGCTTTCTTT; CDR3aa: CASSGHPNTEAFF
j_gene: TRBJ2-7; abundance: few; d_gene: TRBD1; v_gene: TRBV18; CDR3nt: TGTGCCAGCTCACGGGGACAGGGGGCCTACGAGCAGTACTTC; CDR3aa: CASSRGQGAYEQYF
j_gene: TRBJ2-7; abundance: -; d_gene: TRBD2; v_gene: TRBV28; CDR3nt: TGTGCCAGCAGCAATCTAGCGGGTCAGGCGGCGCAGTACTTC; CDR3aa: CASSNLAGQAAQYF
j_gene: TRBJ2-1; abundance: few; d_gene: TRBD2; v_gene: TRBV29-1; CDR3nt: TGCAGCGTTGAAGGGGCCGGGACTAGCGGGAGATTTAATGAGCAGTTCTTC; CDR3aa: CSVEGAGTSGRFNEQFF
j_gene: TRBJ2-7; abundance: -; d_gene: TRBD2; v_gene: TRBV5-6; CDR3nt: TGTGCCAGCAGCTGGGGACTAGCGGAGACCTACGAGCAGTACTTC; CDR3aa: CASSWGLAETYEQYF
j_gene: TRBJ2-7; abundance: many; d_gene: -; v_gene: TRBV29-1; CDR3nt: TGCAGCGTCCTCCCGGCCCGCGACGAGCAGTACTTC; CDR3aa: CSVLPARDEQYF